This TCR beta chain was profiled in a study of tumor-infiltrating lymphocytes in primary liver carcinoma. Study details: The patients comprised men and women between the ages of 30 and 69 years.

With a constant-region primer, TCR beta cDNA was made from about 0.5 ug of total RNA. Libraries of TCR beta came from three nested multiplex PCR rounds with slightly modified ARM-PCR. Investigators reported that the first two PCR rounds, at around 9 cycles each, used TRBV1-TRBV30 forward primers with a C-beta reverse primer. TCRdb re-called the multiplex PCR reads with MiXCR, one entry per CDR3 protein. The data hold under 200,000 distinct CDR3 sequences, with 85% observed a single time. Without any cell sorting, about 18-30 mg of bulk tissue yielded co-extracted RNA and DNA. V shed 1 base and J shed 6 bases, with 12 bases lying between them. This CDR3 has 14 amino acids. The germline V gene has CDR1 MGHRA and CDR2 YSYEKL.

V usage is TRBV4-1 and J usage is TRBJ1-1, with D unclear. The sample consisted of tumor tissue from primary liver carcinoma. The receptor comes from a middle-aged man with primary liver carcinoma and hepatitis B virus infection. The DNA for the CDR3 is TGCGCCAGCAGCCAAGTAAACTCTGGCTCTGAAGCTTTCTTT. Amino acids: CASSQVNSGSEAFF.